This is a list of T cell receptor beta chains from one sample in a study of T cells after yellow fever vaccination. TCRdb processed the 5' RACE reads anew with MiXCR; each CDR3 protein has one entry. The table has approximately 450,000 distinct CDR3 sequences, around 20% seen once; the top ten hold around 17%. The material was PBMCs, obtained before the yellow fever booster vaccination. Receptor source: a man between 18 and 35 years old who received the YFV17D yellow fever vaccine. CDR3s include the opening cysteine and the closing phenylalanine or tryptophan.

V gene	J gene	CDR3 protein
TRBV10-2	TRBJ1-2	CASSEFVGDGYTF
TRBV18	TRBJ1-1	CASSPVAGASNTEAFF
TRBV11-2	TRBJ2-3	CASSRTSGGTRTDTQYF
TRBV12-3/TRBV12-4	TRBJ1-4	CASSGGTGYEKLFF
TRBV5-1	TRBJ2-5	CASSLAQQGETQYF
TRBV4-1	TRBJ1-2	CASSQEASSNYGYTF
TRBV6-2/TRBV6-3	TRBJ2-3	CASNGLDYTDTQYF
TRBV6-1	TRBJ2-2	CASRDRARTGELFF
TRBV4-3	TRBJ2-2	CASSQRSFGPANTGELFF
TRBV12-3/TRBV12-4	TRBJ1-1	CASSFSLGGPRAFF
TRBV7-8	TRBJ1-5	CASSLSGRPPPQHF
TRBV7-8	TRBJ2-1	CASSFKRSSGGEQFF
TRBV11-2	TRBJ2-6	CASSELGSSGANVLTF
TRBV6-5	TRBJ2-1	CASTGTVDNEQFF
TRBV4-1	TRBJ2-5	CASSQERTSGRSQYF
TRBV5-1	TRBJ2-2	CASSPQWGNTGELFF
TRBV6-5	TRBJ2-6	CASSYRTSGANVLTF